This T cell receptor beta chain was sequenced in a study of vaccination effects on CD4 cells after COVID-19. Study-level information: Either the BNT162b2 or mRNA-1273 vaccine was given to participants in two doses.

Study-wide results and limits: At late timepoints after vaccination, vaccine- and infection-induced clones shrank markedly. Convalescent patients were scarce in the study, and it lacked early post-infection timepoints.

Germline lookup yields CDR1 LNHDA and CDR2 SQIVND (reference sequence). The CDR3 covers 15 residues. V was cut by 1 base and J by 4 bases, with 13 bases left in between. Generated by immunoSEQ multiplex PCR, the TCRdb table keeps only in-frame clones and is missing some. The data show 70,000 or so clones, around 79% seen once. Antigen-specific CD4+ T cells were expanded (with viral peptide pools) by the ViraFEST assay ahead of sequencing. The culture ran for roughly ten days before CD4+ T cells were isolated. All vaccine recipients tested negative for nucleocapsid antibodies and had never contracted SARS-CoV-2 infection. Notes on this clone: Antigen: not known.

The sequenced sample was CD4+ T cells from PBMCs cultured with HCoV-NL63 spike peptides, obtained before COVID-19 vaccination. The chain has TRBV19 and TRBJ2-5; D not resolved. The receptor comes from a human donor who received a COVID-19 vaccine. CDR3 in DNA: TGTGCCAGTAGTATAGTATCAGGTCCAGGAGAGACCCAGTACTTC. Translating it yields CASSIVSGPGETQYF.